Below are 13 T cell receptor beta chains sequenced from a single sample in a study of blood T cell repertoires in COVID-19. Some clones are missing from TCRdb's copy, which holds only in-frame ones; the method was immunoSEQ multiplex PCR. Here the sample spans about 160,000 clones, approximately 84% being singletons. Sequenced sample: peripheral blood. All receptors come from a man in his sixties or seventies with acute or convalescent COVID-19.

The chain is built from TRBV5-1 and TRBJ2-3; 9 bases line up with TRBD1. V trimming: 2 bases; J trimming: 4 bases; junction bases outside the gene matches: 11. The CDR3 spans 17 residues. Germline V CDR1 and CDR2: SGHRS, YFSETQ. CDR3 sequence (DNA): TGCGCCAGCAGCTTACCCGGTGGACAGGGGCTCGCAGATACGCAGTATTTT. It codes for CASSLPGGQGLADTQYF.

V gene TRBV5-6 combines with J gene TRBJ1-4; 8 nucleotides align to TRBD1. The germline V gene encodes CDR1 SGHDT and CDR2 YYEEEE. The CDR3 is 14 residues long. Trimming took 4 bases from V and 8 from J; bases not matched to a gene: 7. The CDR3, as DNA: TGTGCCAGCAGCCAACAGGGGGTCCGGGAAAAACTGTTTTTT. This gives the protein CASSQQGVREKLFF. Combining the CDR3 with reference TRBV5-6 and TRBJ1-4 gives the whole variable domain DAGVTQSPTHLIKTRGQQVTLRCSPKSGHDTVSWYQQALGQGPQFIFQYYEEEERQRGNFPDRFSGHQFPNYSSELNVNALLLGDSALYLCASSQQGVREKLFFGSGTQLSVL.

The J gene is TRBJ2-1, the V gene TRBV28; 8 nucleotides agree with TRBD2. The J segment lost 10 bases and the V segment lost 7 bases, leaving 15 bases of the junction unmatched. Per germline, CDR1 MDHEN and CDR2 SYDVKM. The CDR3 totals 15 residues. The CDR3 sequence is CASTLSTGGSLEQFF. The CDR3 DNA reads TGTGCCAGCACTCTCTCTACGGGGGGGAGCTTGGAGCAGTTCTTC.

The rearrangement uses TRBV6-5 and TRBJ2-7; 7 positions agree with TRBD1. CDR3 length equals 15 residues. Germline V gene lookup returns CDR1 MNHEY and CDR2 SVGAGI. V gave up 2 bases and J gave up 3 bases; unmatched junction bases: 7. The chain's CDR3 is CASSYLTGVGYEQYF. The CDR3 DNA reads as TGTGCCAGCAGTTACCTCACAGGGGTCGGCTACGAGCAGTACTTC.

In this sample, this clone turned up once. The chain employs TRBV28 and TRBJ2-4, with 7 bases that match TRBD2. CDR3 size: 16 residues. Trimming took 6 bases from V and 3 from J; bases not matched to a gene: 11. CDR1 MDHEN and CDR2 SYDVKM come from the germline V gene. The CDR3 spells CASSRGEGGFKNIQYF. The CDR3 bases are TGTGCCAGCAGCCGGGGAGAGGGAGGGTTCAAAAACATTCAGTACTTC.

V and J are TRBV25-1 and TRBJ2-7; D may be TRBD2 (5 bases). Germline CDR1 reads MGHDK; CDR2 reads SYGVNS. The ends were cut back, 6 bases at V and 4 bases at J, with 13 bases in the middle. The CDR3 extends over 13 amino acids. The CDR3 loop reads CASREGARYEQYF. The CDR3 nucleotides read TGTGCCAGCAGAGAGGGCGCTAGGTACGAGCAGTACTTC.

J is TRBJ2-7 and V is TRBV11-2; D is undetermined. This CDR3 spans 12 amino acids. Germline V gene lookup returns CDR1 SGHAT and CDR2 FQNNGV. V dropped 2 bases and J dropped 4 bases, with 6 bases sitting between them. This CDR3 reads CASSLQVYEQYF. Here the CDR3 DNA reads TGTGCCAGCAGCTTACAGGTTTACGAGCAGTACTTC.

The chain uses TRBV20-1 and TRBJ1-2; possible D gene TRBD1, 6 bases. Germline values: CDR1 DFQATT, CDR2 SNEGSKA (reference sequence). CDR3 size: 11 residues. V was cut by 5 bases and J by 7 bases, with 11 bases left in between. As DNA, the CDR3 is TGCAGTGCTGGCCTAGGGGGTGGCTACACCTTC. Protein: CSAGLGGGYTF.

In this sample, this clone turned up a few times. CDR3 sequence (DNA): TGTGCCAGTACCCAGACAGGGGGATTTTCCGAGCAGTACTTC. Encoded protein: CASTQTGGFSEQYF. The rearrangement uses TRBV19 and TRBJ2-7; 9 bases line up with TRBD1. This CDR3 is 14 amino acids long. CDR1 is LNHDA, CDR2 SQIVND, per germline (reference sequence). Trimming at V came to 7 bases and at J to 6 bases, leaving 10 bases not matched to a gene. The whole variable domain, filled in from reference TRBV19 and TRBJ2-7, reads DGGITQSPKYLFRKEGQNVTLSCEQNLNHDAMYWYRQDPGQGLRLIYYSQIVNDFQKGDIAEGYSVSREKKESFPLTVTSAQKNPTAFYLCASTQTGGFSEQYFGPGTRLTVT.

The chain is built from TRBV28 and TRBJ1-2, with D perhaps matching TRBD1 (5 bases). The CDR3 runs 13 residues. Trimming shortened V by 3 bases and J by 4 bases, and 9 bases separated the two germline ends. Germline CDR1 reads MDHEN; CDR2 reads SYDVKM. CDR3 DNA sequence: TGTGCCAGCAGTTTTGCTCAGGGCTATGGCTACACCTTC. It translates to CASSFAQGYGYTF.

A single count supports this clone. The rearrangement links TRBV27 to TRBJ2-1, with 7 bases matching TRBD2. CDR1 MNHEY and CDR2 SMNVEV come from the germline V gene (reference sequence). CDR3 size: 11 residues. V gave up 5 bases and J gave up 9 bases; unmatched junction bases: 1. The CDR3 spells CASSTGGEQFF. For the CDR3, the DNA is TGTGCCAGCAGTACGGGAGGTGAGCAGTTCTTC.

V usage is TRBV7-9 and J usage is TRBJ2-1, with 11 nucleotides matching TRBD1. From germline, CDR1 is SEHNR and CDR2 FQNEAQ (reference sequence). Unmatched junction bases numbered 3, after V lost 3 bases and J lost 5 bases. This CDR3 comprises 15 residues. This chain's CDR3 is CASSFPGQGDNEQFF. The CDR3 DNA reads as TGTGCCAGCAGCTTCCCGGGACAGGGGGACAATGAGCAGTTCTTC.

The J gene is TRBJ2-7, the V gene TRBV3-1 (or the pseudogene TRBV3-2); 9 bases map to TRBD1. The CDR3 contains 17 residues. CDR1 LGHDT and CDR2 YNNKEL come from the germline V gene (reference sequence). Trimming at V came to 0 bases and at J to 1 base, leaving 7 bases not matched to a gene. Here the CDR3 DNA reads TGTGCCAGCAGCCAAGAATTATCCGGGACAGGGTCCTACGAGCAGTACTTC. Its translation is CASSQELSGTGSYEQYF.